This T cell receptor (beta chain) was identified in a study of OX40 agonist ivuxolimab in advanced cancers. Background on the study: Every 2 weeks, patients got intravenous ivuxolimab at one of six dose levels (0.01-10 mg/kg). Study results and caveats: Clones of CD4+ and CD8+ blood T cells grew by week 6 at doses of 0.1 to 3.0 mg/kg.

Sequenced by immunoSEQ multiplex PCR; TCRdb stores in-frame clones only, minus some. The sample yields about 38,000 clones, around four fifths seen once. In this sample, this clone turned up once. Its antigen is unknown. The CDR3 contains 17 residues. Germline V gene sequence: CDR1 MNHEY, CDR2 SMNVEV (reference sequence). The trim removed 4 bases at V and 1 base at J, leaving 4 bases unmatched. V is TRBV27 and J is TRBJ2-2; 12 bases map to TRBD1. This TCR derives from an adult with an advanced solid tumor such as melanoma, head and neck, liver or kidney cancer. The sample consisted of CD4+ or CD8+ T cells sorted from blood, taken in a trial of the OX40 agonist ivuxolimab. In nucleotides, the CDR3 is TGTGCCAGCAGTTCCGGGACAGGGGGCGGGAACACCGGGGAGCTGTTTTTT. The encoded protein is CASSSGTGGGNTGELFF.